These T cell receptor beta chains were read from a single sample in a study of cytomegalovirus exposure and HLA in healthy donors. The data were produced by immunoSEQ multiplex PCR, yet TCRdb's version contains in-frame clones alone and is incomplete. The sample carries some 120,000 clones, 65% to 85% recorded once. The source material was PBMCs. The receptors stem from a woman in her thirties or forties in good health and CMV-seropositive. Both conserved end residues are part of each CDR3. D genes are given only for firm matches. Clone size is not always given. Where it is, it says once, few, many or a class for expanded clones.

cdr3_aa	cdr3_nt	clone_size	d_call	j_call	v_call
CASSWGPLAGDNEQFF	TGCGCCAGCAGCTGGGGCCCCTTAGCGGGAGACAATGAGCAGTTCTTC	-	TRBD2	TRBJ2-1	TRBV5-1
CASSGSGSRTDTQYF	TGTGCCAGCAGCGGTAGCGGTAGTCGCACAGATACGCAGTATTTT	-	-	TRBJ2-3	TRBV9
CASSSPGGAYEQYF	TGTGCCAGCAGCTCGCCCGGTGGGGCCTACGAGCAGTACTTC	-	-	TRBJ2-7	TRBV5-6
CASSPTGGYNYGYTF	TGTGCCAGCAGCCCAACAGGGGGCTATAACTATGGCTACACCTTC	-	TRBD1	TRBJ1-2	TRBV28
CASSPRPYEQYF	TGTGCCAGCAGCCCCCGTCCCTACGAGCAGTACTTC	-	-	TRBJ2-7	TRBV13
CASSLRQPRGETQYF	TGTGCCAGCAGTCTTAGACAGCCTCGAGGAGAGACCCAGTACTTC	-	-	TRBJ2-5	TRBV28
CASSGGGPYEQYF	TGTGCCAGCAGTGGGGGGGGCCCCTACGAGCAGTACTTC	-	-	TRBJ2-7	TRBV7-9
CASTPNTGTRDGDEQFF	TGTGCCAGCACGCCAAATACCGGGACTAGAGACGGCGATGAGCAGTTCTTC	-	TRBD2	TRBJ2-1	TRBV19
CASSLGQNKQFF	TGTGCCAGCAGCTTGGGGCAGAACAAGCAGTTCTTC	-	-	TRBJ2-1	TRBV5-4
CASSGEAGTLQTQYF	TGTGCCAGCAGCGGAGAAGCGGGTACCCTCCAGACCCAGTACTTC	-	-	TRBJ2-5	TRBV9
CASSLDGSDLSYEQYF	TGCGCCAGCAGCTTGGATGGCAGCGATCTCTCCTACGAGCAGTACTTC	-	-	TRBJ2-7	TRBV5-1
CASSLMSHLQETQYF	TGTGCCAGCAGCTTAATGTCGCACCTACAAGAGACCCAGTACTTC	few	-	TRBJ2-5	TRBV7-9
CSVETGANYGYTF	TGCAGCGTTGAGACGGGAGCTAACTATGGCTACACCTTC	-	-	TRBJ1-2	TRBV29-1
CASSARALRTEAFF	TGTGCCAGCAGCGCCAGGGCCCTCAGGACTGAAGCTTTCTTT	-	-	TRBJ1-1	TRBV7-2
CASSFGTSGTGELFF	TGTGCCAGCAGTTTTGGGACTAGCGGCACCGGGGAGCTGTTTTTT	-	TRBD2	TRBJ2-2	TRBV27
CASSYLRGASNEQFF	TGTGCCAGCAGTTATTTACGGGGGGCCTCCAATGAGCAGTTCTTC	-	-	TRBJ2-1	TRBV6-5